The rows below give T cell receptor beta chains drawn from one sample of a study of blood T cell repertoires in COVID-19. Only in-frame clones appear in the TCRdb table, and some are missing; sequencing was by immunoSEQ multiplex PCR. The table lists under 250,000 clones, about 85% of them singletons, with about 3% in the top ten. Input material: peripheral blood. Receptors originate from a middle-aged man who had recovered from COVID-19. Each CDR3 is given with its conserved first and last residue. Fields, in order: J gene, clone size, V gene, CDR3 length, D gene, CDR3 protein, CDR3 DNA. A D gene is named only where the DNA matches it firmly. Clone size is not always given. Where it is, it says once, few, many or a class for expanded clones.

TRBJ2-5 | . | TRBV24-1 | 13 | TRBD2 | CATSLAGGETQYF | TGTGCCACTAGCTTAGCGGGAGGAGAGACCCAGTACTTC
TRBJ2-1 | . | TRBV27 | 19 | TRBD2 | CASSSLLAGAADYYNEQFF | TGTGCCAGCAGTTCACTTTTAGCGGGGGCGGCTGACTACTACAATGAGCAGTTCTTC
TRBJ1-5 | . | TRBV6-5 | 15 | . | CASSYSFGANQPQHF | TGTGCCAGCAGTTACTCGTTTGGGGCCAATCAGCCCCAGCATTTT
TRBJ2-2 | . | TRBV9 | 16 | TRBD1 | CASSIRDRVNTGELFF | TGTGCCAGCAGTATCCGGGACAGGGTGAATACCGGGGAGCTGTTTTTT
TRBJ1-2 | . | TRBV28 | 15 | TRBD1 | CASRKPTGVMSGYTF | TGTGCCAGCAGAAAACCAACAGGGGTAATGTCTGGCTACACCTTC
TRBJ2-1 | once | TRBV6-6 | 18 | TRBD2 | CASSRTGTSGGFYNEQFF | TGTGCCAGCAGTCGGACCGGGACTAGCGGGGGGTTCTACAATGAGCAGTTCTTC
TRBJ1-5 | few | TRBV4-2 | 15 | . | CASSQKQGGDQPQHF | TGTGCCAGCAGCCAAAAACAGGGCGGTGATCAGCCCCAGCATTTT
TRBJ2-1 | . | TRBV3-1/TRBV3-2 | 12 | . | CASSQGTTPQFF | TGTGCCAGCAGCCAAGGTACTACCCCCCAGTTCTTC
TRBJ2-2 | . | TRBV5-1 | 16 | . | CASSLRQTENTGELFF | TGCGCCAGCAGCTTACGACAGACGGAGAACACCGGGGAGCTGTTTTTT
TRBJ1-2 | . | TRBV28 | 15 | . | CASSLERGQNYGYTF | TGTGCCAGCAGTTTAGAGCGGGGGCAGAACTATGGCTACACCTTC
TRBJ2-7 | . | TRBV27 | 14 | . | CASRLAESSYEQYF | TGTGCCAGCCGGCTGGCGGAGAGCTCCTACGAGCAGTACTTC